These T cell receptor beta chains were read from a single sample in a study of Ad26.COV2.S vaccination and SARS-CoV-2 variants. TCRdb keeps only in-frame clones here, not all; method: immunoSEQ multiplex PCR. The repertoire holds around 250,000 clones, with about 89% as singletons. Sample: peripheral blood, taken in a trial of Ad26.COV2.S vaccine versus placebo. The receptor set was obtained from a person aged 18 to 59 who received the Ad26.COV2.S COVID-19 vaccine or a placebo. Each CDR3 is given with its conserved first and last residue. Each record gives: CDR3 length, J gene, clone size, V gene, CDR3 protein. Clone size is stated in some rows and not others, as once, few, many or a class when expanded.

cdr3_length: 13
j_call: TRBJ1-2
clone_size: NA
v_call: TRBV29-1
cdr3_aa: CSVGQGPNYGYTF

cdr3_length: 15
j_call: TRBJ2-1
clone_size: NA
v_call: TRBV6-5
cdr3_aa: CASSRQGRFQNEQFF

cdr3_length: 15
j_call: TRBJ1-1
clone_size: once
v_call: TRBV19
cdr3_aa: CASSIEARGRTEAFF

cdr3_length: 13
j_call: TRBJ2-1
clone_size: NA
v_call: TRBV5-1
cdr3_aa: CASSLWGAYEQFF

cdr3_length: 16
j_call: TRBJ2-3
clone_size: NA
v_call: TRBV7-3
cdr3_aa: CASSLTLAGGPDTQYF

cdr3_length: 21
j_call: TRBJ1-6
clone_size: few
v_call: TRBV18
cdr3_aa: CASSPRKPDRATPLYNSPLHF

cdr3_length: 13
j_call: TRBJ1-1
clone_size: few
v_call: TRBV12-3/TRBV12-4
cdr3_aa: CASSLHGDTEAFF

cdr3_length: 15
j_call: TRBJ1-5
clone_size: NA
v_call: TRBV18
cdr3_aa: CASSPLGGRNQPQHF

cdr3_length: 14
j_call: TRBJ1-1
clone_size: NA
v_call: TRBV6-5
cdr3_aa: CASSYSPGVTEAFF

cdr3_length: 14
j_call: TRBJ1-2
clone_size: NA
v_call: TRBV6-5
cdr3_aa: CASSYSTSGYGYTF

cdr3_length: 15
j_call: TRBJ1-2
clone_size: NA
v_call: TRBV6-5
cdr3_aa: CASRPGQGRSYGYTF

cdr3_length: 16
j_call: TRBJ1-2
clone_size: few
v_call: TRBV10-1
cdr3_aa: CASSEKRGIGNYGYTF

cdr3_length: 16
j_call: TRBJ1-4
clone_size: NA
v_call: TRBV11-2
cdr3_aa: CASSTFTSSTREKLFF

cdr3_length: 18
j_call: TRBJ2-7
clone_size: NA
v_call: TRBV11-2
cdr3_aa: CASSLKGSGRGSSYEQYF

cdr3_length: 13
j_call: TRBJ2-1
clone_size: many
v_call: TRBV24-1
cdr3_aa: CATSEGQYNEQFF

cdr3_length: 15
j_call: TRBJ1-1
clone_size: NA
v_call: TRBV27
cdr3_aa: CASSLWGAQNTEAFF

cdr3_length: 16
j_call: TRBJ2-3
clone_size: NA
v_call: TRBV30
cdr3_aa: CAWSVLSGTFTDTQYF

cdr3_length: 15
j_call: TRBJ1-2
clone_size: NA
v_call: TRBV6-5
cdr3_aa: CASSYFRADVYGYTF

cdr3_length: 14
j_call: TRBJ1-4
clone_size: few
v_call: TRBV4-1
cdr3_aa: CASSQATANEKLFF

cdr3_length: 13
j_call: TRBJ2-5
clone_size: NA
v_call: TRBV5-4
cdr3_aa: CASSLDGPETQYF

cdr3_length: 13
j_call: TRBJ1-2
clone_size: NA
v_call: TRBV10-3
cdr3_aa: CAISEAGVYGYTF

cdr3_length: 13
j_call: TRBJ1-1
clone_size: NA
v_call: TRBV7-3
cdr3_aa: CASSLLGNTEAFF

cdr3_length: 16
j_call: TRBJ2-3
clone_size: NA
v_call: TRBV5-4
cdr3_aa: CASSLKTSFATDTQYF

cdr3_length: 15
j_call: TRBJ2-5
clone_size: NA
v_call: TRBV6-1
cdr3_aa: CASSEVTTTQETQYF

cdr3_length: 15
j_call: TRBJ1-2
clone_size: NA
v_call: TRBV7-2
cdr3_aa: CASSLVGQGASGYTF

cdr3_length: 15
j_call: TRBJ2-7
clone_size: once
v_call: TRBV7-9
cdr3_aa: CASSWDRNLLYEQYF

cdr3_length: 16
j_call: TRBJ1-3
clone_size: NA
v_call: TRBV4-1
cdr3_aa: CASSQGSGPSGNTIYF

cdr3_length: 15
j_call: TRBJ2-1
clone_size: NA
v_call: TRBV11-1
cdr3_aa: CASRAIGQLDSEQFF

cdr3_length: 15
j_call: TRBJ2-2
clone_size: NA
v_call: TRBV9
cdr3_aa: CASSPNPGESGELFF

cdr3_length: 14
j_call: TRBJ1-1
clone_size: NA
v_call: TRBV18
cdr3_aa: CASSTTGGDTEAFF

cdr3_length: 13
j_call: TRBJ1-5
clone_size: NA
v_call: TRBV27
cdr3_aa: CASRGQINQPQHF

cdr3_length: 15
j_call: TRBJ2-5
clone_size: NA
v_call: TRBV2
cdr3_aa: CASSLVEGPQETQYF

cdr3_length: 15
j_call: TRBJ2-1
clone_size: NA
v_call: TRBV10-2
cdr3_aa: CASSEDRGSYNEQFF

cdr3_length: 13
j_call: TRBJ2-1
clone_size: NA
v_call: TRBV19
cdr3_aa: CASSIDLTNEQFF

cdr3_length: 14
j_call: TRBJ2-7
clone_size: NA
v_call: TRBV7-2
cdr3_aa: CASSFSGGTYEQYF

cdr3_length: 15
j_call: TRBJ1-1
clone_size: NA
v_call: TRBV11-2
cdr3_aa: CASTSGGARITEAFF

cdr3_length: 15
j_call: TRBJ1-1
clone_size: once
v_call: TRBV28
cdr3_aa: CASSYDRDYGTEAFF

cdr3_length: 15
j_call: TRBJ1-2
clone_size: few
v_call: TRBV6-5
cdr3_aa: CASSYSAVDWGGYTF

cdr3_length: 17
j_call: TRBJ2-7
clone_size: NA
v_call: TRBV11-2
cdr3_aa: CASSLGSGSSRTYEQYF

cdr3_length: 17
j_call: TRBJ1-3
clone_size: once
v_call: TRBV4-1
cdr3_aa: CASSPRGSLISGNTIYF

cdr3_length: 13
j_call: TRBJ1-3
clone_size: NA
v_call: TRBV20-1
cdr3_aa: CSASRGFGNTIYF

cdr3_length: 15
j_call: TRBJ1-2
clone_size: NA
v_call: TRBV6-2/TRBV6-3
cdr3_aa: CASSYSREGSYGYTF

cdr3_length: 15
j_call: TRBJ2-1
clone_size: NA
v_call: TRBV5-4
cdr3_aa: CASSSGVGSYNEQFF

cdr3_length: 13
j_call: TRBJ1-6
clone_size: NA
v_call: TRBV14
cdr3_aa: CASSQVGRSPLHF

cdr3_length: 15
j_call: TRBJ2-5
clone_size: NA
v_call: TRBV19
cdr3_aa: CASSIEGGRWETQYF

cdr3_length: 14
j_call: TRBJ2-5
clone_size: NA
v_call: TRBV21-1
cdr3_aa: CASEYYLAGGTQYF

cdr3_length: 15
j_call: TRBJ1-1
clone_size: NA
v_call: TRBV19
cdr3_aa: CAREGGRVVYTEAFF

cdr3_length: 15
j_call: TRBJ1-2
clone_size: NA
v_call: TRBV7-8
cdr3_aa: CASSLAWDATYGYTF

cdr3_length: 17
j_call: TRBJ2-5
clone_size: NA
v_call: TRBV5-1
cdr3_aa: CASSLWLPAGVEETQYF

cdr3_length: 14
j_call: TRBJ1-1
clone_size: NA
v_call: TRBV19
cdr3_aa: CASSITGYRTEAFF

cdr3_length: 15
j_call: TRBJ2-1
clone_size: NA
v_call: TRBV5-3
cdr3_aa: CARSLGREPYNEQFF

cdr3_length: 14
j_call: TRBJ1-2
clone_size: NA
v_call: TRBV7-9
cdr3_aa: CASSLGVPHYGYTF

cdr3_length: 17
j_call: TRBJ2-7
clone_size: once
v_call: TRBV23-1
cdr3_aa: CASKSRVKRAHIYEQYF

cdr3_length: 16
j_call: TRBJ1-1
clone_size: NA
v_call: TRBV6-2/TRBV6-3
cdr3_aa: CASSMSGLDGNTEAFF

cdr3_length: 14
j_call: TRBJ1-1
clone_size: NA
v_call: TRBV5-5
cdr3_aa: CASSILYFGTEAFF

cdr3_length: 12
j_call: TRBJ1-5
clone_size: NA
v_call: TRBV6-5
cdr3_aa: CASSPVGQPQHF

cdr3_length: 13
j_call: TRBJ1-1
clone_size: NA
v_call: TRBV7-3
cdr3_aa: CASSRTELTEAFF

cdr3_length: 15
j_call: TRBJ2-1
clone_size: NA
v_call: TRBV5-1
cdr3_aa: CASNPQGPGDNEQFF

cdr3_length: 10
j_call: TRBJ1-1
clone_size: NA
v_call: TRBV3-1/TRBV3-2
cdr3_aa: CASRGREAFF